A single T cell receptor beta chain is shown here with its context. Assay: immunoSEQ multiplex PCR; the TCRdb copy retains only in-frame clones and omits some. The sample includes 100,000 to 150,000 clones, roughly 95% of them seen just once. This record comes from a study of cytomegalovirus exposure and HLA in healthy donors. CDR3 length equals 17 residues. The V and J ends lost 4 bases and 4 bases respectively, with 22 bases between them. CDR1 is SGHRS, CDR2 YFSETQ, per germline. Sequencing used PBMCs. The sequence was obtained from a man in his late teens or twenties in good health and CMV-seronegative. The J gene is TRBJ2-3, the V gene TRBV5-1; maybe TRBD1 (6 bases). The CDR3 DNA reads as TGCGCCAGCAGCAGGGGGACACCGGCCACCATGGCAGATACGCAGTATTTT. This translates into CASSRGTPATMADTQYF.